Listed here are 2 T cell receptor beta chains from one sample, sequenced in a study of cytomegalovirus exposure and HLA in healthy donors. In the PCR, 60 Vbeta and 13 Jbeta primers were used. Generated by immunoSEQ multiplex PCR, the TCRdb table keeps only in-frame clones and is missing some. The sample includes about 99,000 clones, roughly three quarters of them seen just once. The sequenced sample consisted of PBMCs. Receptors originate from a woman in her 40s in good health and CMV-seronegative.

In this sample, this clone turned up a few times. This chain links TRBV6-6 with TRBJ2-7; the D gene is possibly TRBD1 (6 bases). This CDR3 spans 15 amino acids. The V and J ends lost 0 bases and 5 bases respectively, with 14 bases between them. Looked up from germline, CDR1 is MNHNY and CDR2 is SVGAGI (reference sequence). The CDR3 coding sequence is TGTGCCAGCAGTTACTCGGCCGGGACACCCAACGAGCAGTACTTC. The encoded protein is CASSYSAGTPNEQYF.

To note about this clone: Relative to the germline gene, one junction end is altered; a read error may explain this. This sequence joins TRBV7-9 and TRBJ1-3; a weak D match, TRBD1 (5 bases). The CDR3 runs to 13 residues. In germline, CDR1 is SEHNR, CDR2 FQNEAQ (reference sequence). The CDR3 nucleotides are TGTTCCAGCAGCTGGACACCTGGAAACACCATATATTTT. Its protein is CSSSWTPGNTIYF.